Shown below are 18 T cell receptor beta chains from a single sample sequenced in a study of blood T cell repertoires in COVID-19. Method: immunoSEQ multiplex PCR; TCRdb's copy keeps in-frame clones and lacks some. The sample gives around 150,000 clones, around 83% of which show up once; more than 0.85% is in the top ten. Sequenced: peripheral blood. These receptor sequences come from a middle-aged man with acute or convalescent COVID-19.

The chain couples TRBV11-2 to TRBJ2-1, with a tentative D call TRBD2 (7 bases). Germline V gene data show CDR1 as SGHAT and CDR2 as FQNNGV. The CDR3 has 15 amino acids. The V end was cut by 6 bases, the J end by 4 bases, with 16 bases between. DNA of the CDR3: TGTGCCAGCAGTGTGTGGGGGGGCTTTTACAATGAGCAGTTCTTC. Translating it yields CASSVWGGFYNEQFF.

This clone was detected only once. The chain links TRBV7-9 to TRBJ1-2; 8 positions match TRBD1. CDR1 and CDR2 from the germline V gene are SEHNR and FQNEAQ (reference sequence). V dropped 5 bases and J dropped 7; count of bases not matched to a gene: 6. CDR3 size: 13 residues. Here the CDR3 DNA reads TGTGCCAGCAGCCTCATAACAGGGGGTGGCTACACCTTC. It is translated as CASSLITGGGYTF.

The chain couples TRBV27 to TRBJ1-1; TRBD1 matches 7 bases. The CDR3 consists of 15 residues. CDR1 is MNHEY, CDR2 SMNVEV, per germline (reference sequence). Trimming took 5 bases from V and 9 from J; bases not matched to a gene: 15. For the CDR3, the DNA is TGTGCCAGCAGTCTGGGAGAGGGGGCGGGTCTGAAAGCTTTCTTT. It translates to CASSLGEGAGLKAFF.

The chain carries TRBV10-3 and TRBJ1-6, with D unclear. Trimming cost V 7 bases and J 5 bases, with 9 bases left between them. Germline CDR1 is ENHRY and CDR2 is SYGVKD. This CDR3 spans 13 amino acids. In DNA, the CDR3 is TGTGCCATCAAGGAGAGGGATAATTCACCCCTCCACTTT. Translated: CAIKERDNSPLHF.

The CDR3 region has the DNA TGCAGTGCTAGTAGGTCTAGCGGGGGATACGAGCAGTACTTC. As protein: CSASRSSGGYEQYF. The chain joins TRBV20-1 to TRBJ2-7, with 10 bases that match TRBD2. V dropped 3 bases and J dropped 4; count of bases not matched to a gene: 6. The CDR3 loop spans 14 amino acids. CDR1 is DFQATT, CDR2 SNEGSKA, per germline (reference sequence).

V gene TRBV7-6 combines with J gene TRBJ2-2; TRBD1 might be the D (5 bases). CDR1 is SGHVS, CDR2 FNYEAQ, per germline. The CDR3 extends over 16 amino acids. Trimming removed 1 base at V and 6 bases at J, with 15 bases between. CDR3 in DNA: TGTGCCAGCAGCTTAGAGGGGCAGTCTCGGGCCGGGGAGCTGTTTTTT. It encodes CASSLEGQSRAGELFF.

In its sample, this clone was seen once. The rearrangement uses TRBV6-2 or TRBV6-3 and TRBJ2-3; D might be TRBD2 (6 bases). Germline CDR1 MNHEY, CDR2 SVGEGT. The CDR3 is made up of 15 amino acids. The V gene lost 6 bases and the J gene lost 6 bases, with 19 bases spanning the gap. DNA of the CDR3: TGTGCCAGCAGCTCCTTTCAGGCGGGGATGGATACGCAGTATTTT. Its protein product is CASSSFQAGMDTQYF.

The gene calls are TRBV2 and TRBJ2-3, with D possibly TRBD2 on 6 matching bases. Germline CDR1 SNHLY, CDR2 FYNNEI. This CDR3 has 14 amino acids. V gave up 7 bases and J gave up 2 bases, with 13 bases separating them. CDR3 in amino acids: CASNRRGNTDTQYF. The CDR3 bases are TGTGCCAGCAATCGGAGGGGCAACACAGATACGCAGTATTTT.

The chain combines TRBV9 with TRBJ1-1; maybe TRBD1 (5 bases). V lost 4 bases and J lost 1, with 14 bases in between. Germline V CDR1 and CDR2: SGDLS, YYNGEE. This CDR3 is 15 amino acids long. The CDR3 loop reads CASSISTDKNTEAFF. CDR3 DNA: TGTGCCAGCAGCATCTCGACAGATAAGAACACTGAAGCTTTCTTT.

CDR3 DNA: TGTGCCAGCAGCAGGGACAGGGATCAAGGCTACACCTTC. Encoded protein: CASSRDRDQGYTF. This chain uses TRBV7-3 with TRBJ1-2; 9 bases match TRBD1. J was trimmed by 8 bases and V by 5 bases; bases with no gene match: 6. Germline values: CDR1 SGHTA, CDR2 FQGTGA. This CDR3 has 13 residues.

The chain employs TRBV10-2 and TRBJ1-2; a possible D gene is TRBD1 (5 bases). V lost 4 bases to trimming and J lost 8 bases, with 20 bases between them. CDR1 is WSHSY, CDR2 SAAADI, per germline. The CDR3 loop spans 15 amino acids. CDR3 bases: TGCGCCAGCAGTGGCCCCAGCACGGGGGAGGGGGGCTACACCTTC. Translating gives CASSGPSTGEGGYTF.

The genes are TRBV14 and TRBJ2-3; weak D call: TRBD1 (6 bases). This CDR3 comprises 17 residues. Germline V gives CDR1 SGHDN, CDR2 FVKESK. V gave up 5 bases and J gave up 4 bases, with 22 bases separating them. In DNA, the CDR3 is TGTGCCAGCAGCGACTATAAAAGACAGGCCGGTCCAGATACGCAGTATTTT. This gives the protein CASSDYKRQAGPDTQYF.

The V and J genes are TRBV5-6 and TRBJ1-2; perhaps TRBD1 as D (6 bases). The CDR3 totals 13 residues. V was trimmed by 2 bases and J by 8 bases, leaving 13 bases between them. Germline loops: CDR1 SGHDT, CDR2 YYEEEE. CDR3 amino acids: CASSFSAGEGYTF. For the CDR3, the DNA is TGTGCCAGCAGCTTTTCGGCAGGGGAAGGCTACACCTTC.

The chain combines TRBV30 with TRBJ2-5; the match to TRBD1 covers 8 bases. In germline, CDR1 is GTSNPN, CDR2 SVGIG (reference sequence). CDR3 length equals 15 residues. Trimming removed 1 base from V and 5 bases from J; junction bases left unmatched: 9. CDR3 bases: TGTGCCTGGAGTGGTGAACAGGGGGTTTTGGAGACCCAGTACTTC. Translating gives CAWSGEQGVLETQYF.

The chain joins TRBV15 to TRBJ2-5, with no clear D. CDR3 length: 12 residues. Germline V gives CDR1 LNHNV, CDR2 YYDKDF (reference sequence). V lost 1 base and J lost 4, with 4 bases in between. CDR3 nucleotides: TGTGCCACCAGCAGAGGTAGAGAGACCCAGTACTTC. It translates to CATSRGRETQYF.

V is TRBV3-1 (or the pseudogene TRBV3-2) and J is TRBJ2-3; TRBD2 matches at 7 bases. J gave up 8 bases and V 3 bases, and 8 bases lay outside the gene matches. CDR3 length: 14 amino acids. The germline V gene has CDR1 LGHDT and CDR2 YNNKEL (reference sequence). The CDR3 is CASSQGGVDGTQYF. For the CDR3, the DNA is TGTGCCAGCAGCCAGGGGGGGGTCGACGGTACGCAGTATTTT.

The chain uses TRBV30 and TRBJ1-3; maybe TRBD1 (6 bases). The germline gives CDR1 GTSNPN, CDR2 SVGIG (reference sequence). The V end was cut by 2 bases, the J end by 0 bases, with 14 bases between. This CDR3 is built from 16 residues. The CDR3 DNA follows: TGTGCCTGGAGTAAAGCCTGGACAGACTCTGGAAACACCATATATTTT. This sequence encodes CAWSKAWTDSGNTIYF.

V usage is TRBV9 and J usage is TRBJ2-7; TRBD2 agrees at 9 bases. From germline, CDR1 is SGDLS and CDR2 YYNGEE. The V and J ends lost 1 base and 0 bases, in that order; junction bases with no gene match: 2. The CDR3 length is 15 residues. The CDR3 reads CASSVSGGPSYEQYF. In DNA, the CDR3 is TGTGCCAGCAGCGTAAGCGGGGGGCCCTCCTACGAGCAGTACTTC.